This T cell receptor beta chain was captured in a study of blood T cell repertoires in COVID-19. Study-level information: PBMCs, B-cell-depleted T cells, or T cells provided the cDNA or gDNA that made up the material.

In the source study's methods: Estimation of nucleated cell counts relied on the amplification of reference gene primers. Clones were read by immunoSEQ multiplex PCR, and TCRdb kept only the in-frame ones, dropping some. The DNA gave D and trimming, while V, J and clone size come from that table. The sample lists around 200,000 clones; around 80% were seen once. CDR3 length equals 13 residues. Germline V lookup: CDR1 SGHTA, CDR2 FQGTGA. J was trimmed by 9 bases and V by 5 bases; bases with no gene match: 8. Grouping used clinical history reported by participants in a survey and questionnaire. The chain has TRBV7-3 and TRBJ2-7, with 9 positions matching TRBD1. The TCR originated in a woman between 35 and 50 years old with acute COVID-19. The material sequenced was PBMCs or T cells enriched from blood (not recorded which). The CDR3 region has the DNA TGTGCCAGCAGCCGCCATCGGACAGGGGCGCAGTACTTC. Amino acid sequence: CASSRHRTGAQYF.